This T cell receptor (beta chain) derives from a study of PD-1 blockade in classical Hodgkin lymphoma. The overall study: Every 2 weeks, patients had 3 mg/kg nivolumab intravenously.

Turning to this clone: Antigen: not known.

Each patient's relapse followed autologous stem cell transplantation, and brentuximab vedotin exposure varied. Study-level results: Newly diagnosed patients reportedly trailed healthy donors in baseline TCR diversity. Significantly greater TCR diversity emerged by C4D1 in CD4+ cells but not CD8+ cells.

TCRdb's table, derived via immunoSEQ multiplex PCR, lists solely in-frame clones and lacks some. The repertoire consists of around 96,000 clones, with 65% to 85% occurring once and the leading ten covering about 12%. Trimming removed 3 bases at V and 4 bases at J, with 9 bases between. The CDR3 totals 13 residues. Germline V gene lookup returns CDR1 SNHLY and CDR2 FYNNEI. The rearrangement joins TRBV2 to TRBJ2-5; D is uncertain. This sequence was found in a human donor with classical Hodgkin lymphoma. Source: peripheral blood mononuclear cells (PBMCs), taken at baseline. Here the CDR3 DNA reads TGTGCCAGCAGTGAGCTGGAAGGAGAGACCCAGTACTTC. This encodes CASSELEGETQYF.